These 20 T cell receptor beta chains were all obtained from the same sample, sequenced in a study of blood T cell repertoires in COVID-19 (TCRdb year 2020). To prepare the library, the immunoSEQ multiplex PCR assay was applied. TCRdb retrieved this table from immuneACCESS and kept in-frame rearrangements only. Not all clones are present; in checked studies, unresolved V genes account for under half, and no reason is known for the remainder. In all, the sample holds about 240,000 clones, and roughly 80% of those were seen once. The ten largest clones capture around 9.6% of the sample. Sequencing was done on a sample of peripheral blood. These receptors were taken from a woman older than 75 with acute or convalescent COVID-19.

The chain combines TRBV5-1 with TRBJ2-2, with 12 bases fitting TRBD2. After removal of 2 bases from V and 5 bases from J, the junction contained 4 bases not matched to a gene. The CDR3 runs 16 residues. Germline CDR1 reads SGHRS; CDR2 reads YFSETQ. CDR3 sequence reads: CASSLLAGGSTGELFF. The CDR3 bases are TGCGCCAGCAGCTTACTAGCGGGGGGCTCAACCGGGGAGCTGTTTTTT.

The rearrangement joins TRBV28 to TRBJ1-2; maybe TRBD1 (5 bases). The germline V gene encodes CDR1 MDHEN and CDR2 SYDVKM. The germline V and J ends were trimmed by 2 bases and 5 bases, with 12 bases remaining between them. The CDR3 totals 14 residues. The CDR3: CASSLVGLTYGYTF. The DNA of the CDR3 is TGTGCCAGCAGTTTAGTGGGACTTACATATGGCTACACCTTC.

This clone was seen only a few times. This sequence joins TRBV27 and TRBJ2-7, with TRBD2 matching over 11 bases. Germline lookup yields CDR1 MNHEY and CDR2 SMNVEV (reference sequence). There are 15 residues in the CDR3. With 7 bases clipped from V and 4 bases from J, the junction kept 9 bases outside the gene matches. The chain's CDR3 is CASMGPSGGSYEQYF. In DNA form, the CDR3 reads TGTGCCAGCATGGGTCCTAGCGGGGGGAGTTACGAGCAGTACTTC.

The chain has TRBV5-1 and TRBJ1-1; perhaps TRBD1 as D (6 bases). CDR3 size: 15 residues. Germline assignment: CDR1 SGHRS and CDR2 YFSETQ. Trimming took off 0 bases at V and 5 bases at J, with 14 bases between the two ends. The CDR3 nucleotides are TGCGCCAGCAGCTTGGTGGCGGGGGCGAGTACTGAAGCTTTCTTT. Residues: CASSLVAGASTEAFF.

This clone has only a few counts. The chain is built from TRBV2 and TRBJ1-1; TRBD1 matches 12 bases. The germline gives CDR1 SNHLY, CDR2 FYNNEI. CDR3 length equals 14 residues. With 4 bases clipped from V and 7 bases from J, the junction kept 4 bases outside the gene matches. Here the CDR3 reads CASSGDRGLGEAFF. For the CDR3, the DNA is TGTGCCAGCAGTGGGGACAGGGGGCTTGGTGAAGCTTTCTTT.

The chain recombines TRBV19 with TRBJ1-1; D unclear. The CDR3 contains 13 residues. CDR1 and CDR2 (germline): LNHDA, SQIVND (reference sequence). V was pared by 6 bases and J by 5 bases, with 13 bases between. The CDR3 reads CASSLRERTEAFF. The CDR3 coding sequence is TGTGCCAGTAGCCTCCGGGAGAGAACTGAAGCTTTCTTT.

The chain employs TRBV10-3 and TRBJ2-7, with D uncertain. Germline V CDR1 and CDR2: ENHRY, SYGVKD. Trimming removed 5 bases at V and 0 bases at J, with 11 bases between. This CDR3 region has 14 residues. CDR3 region: CAISLLQSSYEQYF. In nucleotides, the CDR3 is TGTGCCATCAGTCTATTACAGAGCTCCTACGAGCAGTACTTC.

The table lists this clone with a few counts. The chain uses TRBV4-2 and TRBJ1-6, with D possibly being TRBD1 (5 bases). Germline V gene data show CDR1 as LGHNA and CDR2 as YNFKEQ. V lost 0 bases to trimming and J lost 9 bases, with 18 bases between them. This CDR3 is 17 amino acids long. The CDR3 region has the DNA TGTGCCAGCAGCCAAGAGGGCGGGGGTGTCGGGCTTTCACCCCTCCACTTT. It yields the protein CASSQEGGGVGLSPLHF.

The genes are TRBV28 and TRBJ2-1; 9 nucleotides line up with TRBD2. Per the germline V gene, CDR1 is MDHEN and CDR2 is SYDVKM. The V gene end was trimmed by 4 bases and the J gene end by 10 bases; junction bases not matched to a gene: 8. The CDR3 covers 14 residues. The CDR3 loop reads CASSSRGGAGEQFF. Here the CDR3 DNA reads TGTGCCAGCAGTTCTCGCGGGGGGGCCGGGGAGCAGTTCTTC.

V is TRBV28 and J is TRBJ2-3; 8 bases line up with TRBD1. The trim removed 7 bases at V and 0 bases at J, leaving 9 bases unmatched. The CDR3 is 16 residues long. From germline, CDR1 is MDHEN and CDR2 SYDVKM. DNA of the CDR3: TGTGCCAGCAACCCACAGGGGGTGGTCAGCACAGATACGCAGTATTTT. It codes for CASNPQGVVSTDTQYF. The complete variable domain, with remaining parts taken from reference TRBV28 and TRBJ2-3, reads DVKVTQSSRYLVKRTGEKVFLECVQDMDHENMFWYRQDPGLGLRLIYFSYDVKMKEKGDIPEGYSVSREKKERFSLILESASTNQTSMYLCASNPQGVVSTDTQYFGPGTRLTVL.

The chain links TRBV2 to TRBJ1-5, with TRBD1 matching over 7 bases. CDR1 SNHLY and CDR2 FYNNEI come from the germline V gene. The CDR3 has 13 residues. J gave up 7 bases and V 4 bases, and 4 bases lay outside the gene matches. CDR3 amino acids: CASSAQGGQPQHF. The CDR3 nucleotides are TGTGCCAGCAGTGCCCAGGGGGGCCAGCCCCAGCATTTT.

The gene calls are TRBV7-2 and TRBJ2-1, with a tentative D call TRBD2 (5 bases). V lost 5 bases and J 6 bases, leaving 17 bases between the germline ends. This CDR3 spans 15 amino acids. From germline, CDR1 is SGHTA and CDR2 FQGNSA. The CDR3 reads CASSPRRGGVNEQFF. CDR3 DNA: TGTGCCAGCAGCCCCCGCCGAGGAGGTGTCAATGAGCAGTTCTTC. Supplemented by reference TRBV7-2 and TRBJ2-1, the full variable domain reads GAGVSQSPSNKVTEKGKDVELRCDPISGHTALYWYRQSLGQGLEFLIYFQGNSAPDKSGLPSDRFSAERTGGSVSTLTIQRTQQEDSAVYLCASSPRRGGVNEQFFGPGTRLTVL.

A single count supports this clone. The CDR3 sequence is CASSLGAKQGFYNEQFF. The CDR3, as DNA: TGTGCCAGCAGCTTAGGGGCCAAACAGGGATTCTACAATGAGCAGTTCTTC. V and J are TRBV7-9 and TRBJ2-1; TRBD1 is a possible D gene (6 bases). The CDR3 sequence is 17 residues long. The V and J ends lost 1 base and 3 bases respectively, with 16 bases between them. CDR1 is SEHNR, CDR2 FQNEAQ, per germline (reference sequence).

The chain is built from TRBV21-1 and TRBJ1-6; the D segment call TRBD1 is taken from the table without a DNA check. TRBV21-1 is an annotated pseudogene. The CDR3 contains 14 residues. The CDR3, as DNA: TGTGCCAGCAGCAAAGAGGGGGTTAATTCACCCCTCCACTTT. Amino acid sequence: CASSKEGVNSPLHF.

This clone was seen a few times. The chain couples TRBV9 to TRBJ2-3; D is perhaps TRBD1 (5 bases). The germline V gene has CDR1 SGDLS and CDR2 YYNGEE. V was trimmed by 1 base and J by 5 bases, leaving 17 bases between them. This CDR3 is 16 amino acids long. The CDR3 loop is CASSVTLQGPIDTQYF. The CDR3 bases are TGTGCCAGCAGCGTAACTCTCCAGGGTCCTATAGATACGCAGTATTTT.

Comment on this clone: This CDR3 is also generated by other DNA sequences in the sample. The chain has TRBV18 and TRBJ1-2; maybe TRBD1 (6 bases). Trimming took 3 bases from V and 2 from J, leaving 10 bases between them. Germline V gene lookup returns CDR1 KGHSH and CDR2 LQKENI. The CDR3 consists of 14 residues. The CDR3 sequence: CASSPGRGNYGYTF. CDR3 bases: TGTGCCAGCTCACCGGGCAGGGGCAACTATGGCTACACCTTC. Combining the CDR3 with reference TRBV18 and TRBJ1-2 gives the whole variable domain NAGVMQNPRHLVRRRGQEARLRCSPMKGHSHVYWYRQLPEEGLKFMVYLQKENIIDESGMPKERFSAEFPKEGPSILRIQQVVRGDSAAYFCASSPGRGNYGYTFGSGTRLTVV.

The chain employs TRBV5-1 and TRBJ2-2, with 12 bases that match TRBD1. V lost 4 bases, J lost 4 bases, and 8 bases stayed unmatched. Germline V CDR1 and CDR2: SGHRS, YFSETQ. The CDR3 is 17 amino acids. The CDR3 sequence: CASSRGDRGRATGELFF. CDR3 in DNA: TGCGCCAGCAGCCGCGGGGACAGGGGGCGCGCCACCGGGGAGCTGTTTTTT.

This sequence joins TRBV10-1 and TRBJ1-1; tentatively, D is TRBD1 (6 bases). The CDR3 consists of 13 residues. Germline V lookup: CDR1 WNHNN, CDR2 SYGVQD (reference sequence). Trimming cost V 11 bases and J 8 bases, with 21 bases left between them. The DNA for the CDR3 is TGCGCCGGGTTCCACAGGGTTGGGAACGAAGCTTTCTTT. Protein sequence: CAGFHRVGNEAFF.

The chain couples TRBV5-1 to TRBJ2-5, with 10 bases that match TRBD2. Per the germline V gene, CDR1 is SGHRS and CDR2 is YFSETQ. This CDR3 is 16 amino acids long. J gave up 4 bases and V 0 bases, and 6 bases lay outside the gene matches. The CDR3 nucleotides are TGCGCCAGCAGCTTGGAGCCAGCGGGGGGGGTAGAGACCCAGTACTTC. Translated: CASSLEPAGGVETQYF.

The V and J genes are TRBV28 and TRBJ1-1; tentatively, D is TRBD1 (5 bases). Germline V gene data show CDR1 as MDHEN and CDR2 as SYDVKM. Trimming removed 4 bases from V and 11 bases from J, with 14 bases in between. The CDR3 extends over 12 amino acids. The CDR3 sequence: CASSSRQYEAFF. CDR3 DNA: TGTGCCAGCAGTTCTCGACAGTATGAGGCTTTCTTT. The full variable domain, in which reference TRBV28 and TRBJ1-1 provide the parts outside the CDR3, is DVKVTQSSRYLVKRTGEKVFLECVQDMDHENMFWYRQDPGLGLRLIYFSYDVKMKEKGDIPEGYSVSREKKERFSLILESASTNQTSMYLCASSSRQYEAFFGQGTRLTVV.